These 28 T cell receptor beta chains came from one sample sequenced in a study of cytotoxic CD8 clonotypes in ibrutinib-treated CLL. Using immunoSEQ multiplex PCR, the repertoire was profiled, and TCRdb retains in-frame clones only, with some absent. Among roughly 63,000 clones listed, around 60% were seen once. The sequencing used PBMCs, collected after 12 months of ibrutinib treatment. These receptors all stem from a human donor with chronic lymphocytic leukemia.

The CDR3 sequence is CSAGERQSTQYF. CDR3 sequence (DNA): TGCAGCGCCGGGGAACGCCAAAGTACGCAGTATTTT. The rearrangement links TRBV29-1 to TRBJ2-3; a possible D gene is TRBD2 (5 bases). The CDR3 spans 12 residues. Looked up from germline, CDR1 is SQVTM and CDR2 is ANQGSEA. Trimming pared 7 bases from V and 8 bases from J, leaving 16 bases between.

The chain is built from TRBV28 and TRBJ1-1; 9 nucleotides line up with TRBD1. The V gene end was trimmed by 7 bases and the J gene end by 5 bases; junction bases not matched to a gene: 5. Germline V CDR1 and CDR2: MDHEN, SYDVKM. This CDR3 has 13 residues. This chain's CDR3 is CASKTGGYTEAFF. The CDR3 DNA is TGTGCCAGCAAAACAGGGGGCTATACTGAAGCTTTCTTT.

V gene TRBV28 combines with J gene TRBJ2-7, with D perhaps given as TRBD1 or TRBD2 (6 bases each). Germline CDR1 reads MDHEN; CDR2 reads SYDVKM. CDR3 length equals 13 residues. V lost 3 bases and J 7 bases, leaving 13 bases between the germline ends. The CDR3 region has the DNA TGTGCCAGCAGTTTTCGGGGGCCTAGTGAGCAGTACGTC. This gives the protein CASSFRGPSEQYV.

A single count supports this clone. The chain uses TRBV29-1 and TRBJ2-1, with 9 nucleotides matching TRBD2. Germline V gene lookup returns CDR1 SQVTM and CDR2 ANQGSEA. Losses at the gene ends were 3 bases for V and 5 bases for J; bases not matched to a gene: 5. This CDR3 spans 14 amino acids. The CDR3 spells CSVDPSGAHNEQFF. The CDR3 DNA follows: TGCAGCGTTGACCCTAGCGGGGCCCACAATGAGCAGTTCTTC.

V usage is TRBV27 and J usage is TRBJ2-3; TRBD1 might be the D (6 bases). The V end lost 7 bases, the J end lost 4 bases, and 9 bases lay between the germline ends. In germline, CDR1 is MNHEY, CDR2 SMNVEV (reference sequence). The CDR3 contains 12 residues. In DNA, the CDR3 is TGTGCCAGCAAAGGGGGAGCAGATACGCAGTATTTT. As protein: CASKGGADTQYF.

This sequence joins TRBV6-5 and TRBJ2-1, with 8 bases lining up with TRBD2. The CDR3 extends over 15 amino acids. Germline V gene sequence: CDR1 MNHEY, CDR2 SVGAGI. The V segment lost 1 base and the J segment 7 bases; nucleotides outside the gene matches: 6. The CDR3 is CASSYFGTRGNEQFF. CDR3 DNA: TGTGCCAGCAGTTACTTCGGGACTAGGGGTAATGAGCAGTTCTTC.

The chain joins TRBV5-1 to TRBJ2-1; TRBD2 matches 15 bases. CDR1 and CDR2 from the germline V gene are SGHRS and YFSETQ. The CDR3 extends over 20 amino acids. V trimming: 6 bases; J trimming: 0 bases; junction bases outside the gene matches: 13. This CDR3 is CASKRVPGLAGGGSYNEQFF. The CDR3 bases are TGCGCCAGCAAGAGGGTCCCGGGACTAGCGGGGGGAGGCTCCTACAATGAGCAGTTCTTC.

This clone has a handful of counts. The chain carries TRBV6-1 and TRBJ2-3; maybe TRBD1 (5 bases). Germline CDR1 and CDR2: MNHNS and SASEGT. The ends were cut back, 0 bases at V and 9 bases at J, with 10 bases in the middle. CDR3 length equals 13 residues. The CDR3 coding sequence is TGTGCCAGCAGTGAAGCGCTCAGGGCCACGCAGTATTTT. Its translation is CASSEALRATQYF.

This clone was detected once. The chain joins TRBV11-3 to TRBJ2-2; D not resolved. Trimming took off 4 bases at V and 7 bases at J, with 10 bases between the two ends. The CDR3 has 13 residues. Germline assignment: CDR1 SGHNT and CDR2 YENEEA. The CDR3: CASSSGAGGELFF. CDR3 sequence (DNA): TGTGCCAGCAGCTCTGGAGCCGGCGGGGAGCTGTTTTTT.

The rearrangement uses TRBV4-1 and TRBJ1-5; weak D call: TRBD1 (6 bases). Germline-derived CDR1 and CDR2 are MGHRA and YSYEKL. The CDR3 is 16 amino acids. The V end was cut by 1 base, the J end by 1 base, with 11 bases between. The CDR3 loop reads CASSQVLRGSNQPQHF. The CDR3 bases are TGCGCCAGCAGCCAAGTCCTCAGGGGAAGCAATCAGCCCCAGCATTTT.

On this clone: The sample carries other DNA sequences with the same CDR3. The chain carries TRBV6-5 and TRBJ2-1; D remains unclear. Germline V gene data show CDR1 as MNHEY and CDR2 as SVGAGI. V shed 8 bases and J shed 6 bases, with 11 bases lying between them. The CDR3 loop spans 12 amino acids. CDR3: CASGQGGNEQFF. The CDR3 DNA is TGTGCCAGCGGTCAAGGCGGCAATGAGCAGTTCTTC.

The J gene is TRBJ2-7, the V gene TRBV7-2, with TRBD2 identical over 9 bases. V trimming: 4 bases; J trimming: 2 bases; junction bases outside the gene matches: 6. Germline V gene sequence: CDR1 SGHTA, CDR2 FQGNSA. This CDR3 has 15 amino acids. CDR3 sequence: CASSSMTSGPYEQYF. In DNA form, the CDR3 reads TGTGCCAGCAGCTCAATGACTAGCGGTCCCTACGAGCAGTACTTC. Full variable domain (remainder filled in from reference TRBV7-2 and TRBJ2-7): GAGVSQSPSNKVTEKGKDVELRCDPISGHTALYWYRQSLGQGLEFLIYFQGNSAPDKSGLPSDRFSAERTGGSVSTLTIQRTQQEDSAVYLCASSSMTSGPYEQYFGPGTRLTVT.

J is TRBJ2-7 and V is TRBV2, with 9 positions matching TRBD1. The CDR3 is made up of 12 amino acids. The germline CDR1 and CDR2 sequences are SNHLY and FYNNEI. Trimming took 6 bases from V and 12 from J; bases not matched to a gene: 9. The CDR3 protein is CASRPTGGDLYV. The DNA for the CDR3 is TGTGCCAGCAGGCCGACAGGGGGTGACCTGTACGTC.

J is TRBJ1-2 and V is TRBV6-5; TRBD1 matches at 7 bases. The germline gives CDR1 MNHEY, CDR2 SVGAGI. V dropped 5 bases and J dropped 13; count of bases not matched to a gene: 7. This CDR3 comprises 11 residues. CDR3 loop: CASSQRDRLTF. The CDR3 bases are TGTGCCAGCAGTCAACGGGACAGACTCACCTTC.

Ten or more counts support this clone. For the CDR3, the DNA is TGTGCCAGTACCCCGGGACAGTTCACCGGGGAGCTGTTTTTT. Protein: CASTPGQFTGELFF. The chain has TRBV19 and TRBJ2-2, with 7 bases identical to TRBD1. Per the germline V gene, CDR1 is LNHDA and CDR2 is SQIVND (reference sequence). V shed 7 bases, J shed 4 bases, and the junction held 6 bases outside the gene matches. The length of the CDR3 is 14 residues. Full variable domain (missing parts from reference TRBV19 and TRBJ2-2): DGGITQSPKYLFRKEGQNVTLSCEQNLNHDAMYWYRQDPGQGLRLIYYSQIVNDFQKGDIAEGYSVSREKKESFPLTVTSAQKNPTAFYLCASTPGQFTGELFFGEGSRLTVL.

The chain is built from TRBV6-5 and TRBJ1-1; 9 bases match TRBD1. Trimming took 6 bases from V and 4 from J; bases not matched to a gene: 9. CDR3 length equals 15 residues. CDR1 is MNHEY and CDR2 is SVGAGI in the germline V gene. The CDR3 reads CASRGGTGLGTEAFF. CDR3 nucleotide sequence: TGTGCCAGCAGAGGCGGGACAGGGCTAGGCACTGAAGCTTTCTTT.

The chain links TRBV28 to TRBJ2-7; D may be TRBD2 (5 bases). Germline CDR1 MDHEN, CDR2 SYDVKM. The CDR3 spans 11 residues. Deletions cut 8 bases from V and 3 bases from J, with 8 bases between. The CDR3 loop is CASGRGYEQYF. CDR3 DNA sequence: TGTGCCAGCGGTCGGGGCTACGAGCAGTACTTC.

This chain uses TRBV13 with TRBJ2-7, with 10 bases fitting TRBD1. V was clipped by 3 bases and J by 5 bases; unmatched bases: 7. CDR1 is PRHDT, CDR2 FYEKMQ, per germline (reference sequence). The length of the CDR3 is 15 residues. CDR3 bases: TGTGCCAGCAGCTTTACCGGGACAGGGGTTAACGAGCAGTACTTC. As protein: CASSFTGTGVNEQYF. Together with reference TRBV13 and TRBJ2-7, the CDR3 gives the full variable domain: AAGVIQSPRHLIKEKRETATLKCYPIPRHDTVYWYQQGPGQDPQFLISFYEKMQSDKGSIPDRFSAQQFSDYHSELNMSSLELGDSALYFCASSFTGTGVNEQYFGPGTRLTVT.

The sample holds many counts of this clone. The genes are TRBV2 and TRBJ1-5, with D possibly being TRBD1 (6 bases). Looked up from germline, CDR1 is SNHLY and CDR2 is FYNNEI. The CDR3 consists of 13 residues. V was clipped by 6 bases and J by 6 bases, with 12 bases between them. DNA of the CDR3: TGTGCCAGCAGACAGGGTTTGAGTCAGCCCCAGCATTTT. Translating it yields CASRQGLSQPQHF.

The chain has TRBV7-2 and TRBJ2-7; 8 bases align to TRBD2. CDR3 length equals 18 residues. V gave up 2 bases and J gave up 3 bases; unmatched junction bases: 15. Germline CDR1 and CDR2: SGHTA and FQGNSA. The CDR3, as DNA: TGTGCCAGCAGCTTAAGCCTTGGAAGAGCGGGGGACCGCTACGAGCAGTACTTC. Its protein is CASSLSLGRAGDRYEQYF.

The rearrangement links TRBV19 to TRBJ2-2; either TRBD1 or TRBD2 may fit D (5 bases each). This CDR3 comprises 16 residues. Trimming shortened V by 7 bases and J by 4 bases, and 19 bases separated the two germline ends. Germline CDR1 reads LNHDA; CDR2 reads SQIVND (reference sequence). The CDR3 nucleotides are TGTGCCAGTAAGGTGGGGTGGGACCGCCCCACCGGGGAGCTGTTTTTT. It translates to CASKVGWDRPTGELFF.

The gene calls are TRBV5-1 and TRBJ1-1; maybe TRBD1 (6 bases). Germline V lookup: CDR1 SGHRS, CDR2 YFSETQ. The CDR3 consists of 15 residues. Deletions cut 3 bases from V and 0 bases from J, with 12 bases between. The CDR3 reads CASSYRTAMNTEAFF. The CDR3, as DNA: TGCGCCAGCAGCTACAGGACAGCCATGAACACTGAAGCTTTCTTT.

The rearrangement links TRBV18 to TRBJ2-7; D not resolved. The CDR3 is 12 amino acids. Trimming removed 2 bases at V and 1 base at J, with 3 bases between. CDR1 is KGHSH, CDR2 LQKENI, per germline. This chain's CDR3 is CASSPASYEQYF. The CDR3 DNA is TGTGCCAGCTCACCAGCGTCCTACGAGCAGTACTTC. Filled out from reference TRBV18 and TRBJ2-7, the complete variable domain reads NAGVMQNPRHLVRRRGQEARLRCSPMKGHSHVYWYRQLPEEGLKFMVYLQKENIIDESGMPKERFSAEFPKEGPSILRIQQVVRGDSAAYFCASSPASYEQYFGPGTRLTVT.

This chain uses TRBV6-1 with TRBJ2-1, with TRBD2 matching 7 bases. J lost 11 bases, V lost 2 bases, and 6 bases had no gene match. This CDR3 contains 13 residues. Germline CDR1 and CDR2: MNHNS and SASEGT. The CDR3: CASSESGVRKQFF. CDR3 sequence (DNA): TGTGCCAGCAGTGAAAGCGGGGTGAGAAAGCAGTTCTTC.

This clone was detected only a few times. The chain recombines TRBV9 with TRBJ2-5; 11 positions match TRBD2. Losses at the gene ends were 0 bases for V and 5 bases for J; bases not matched to a gene: 0. The V gene's germline CDR1 is SGDLS and CDR2 YYNGEE. This CDR3 contains 14 residues. The chain's CDR3 is CASSVGLAGETQYF. The CDR3 region has the DNA TGTGCCAGCAGCGTAGGACTAGCGGGGGAGACCCAGTACTTC.

DNA for the CDR3: TGTGCCAGCAGCTTGGGGGCAGCATTGACAGATACGCAGTATTTT. Translated, it gives CASSLGAALTDTQYF. V is TRBV5-4 and J is TRBJ2-3; the D is unclear. Trimming pared 0 bases from V and 3 bases from J, leaving 11 bases between. This CDR3 has 15 amino acids. Germline V gene data show CDR1 as SGHNT and CDR2 as YYREEE (reference sequence).

V gene TRBV30 combines with J gene TRBJ1-4; D is possibly TRBD1 (6 bases). Per germline, CDR1 GTSNPN and CDR2 SVGIG (reference sequence). This CDR3 has 13 amino acids. V was pared by 3 bases and J by 8 bases, with 13 bases between. The CDR3 bases are TGTGCCTGGAGACAGGGACCGGGGGAAAAACTGTTTTTT. It specifies CAWRQGPGEKLFF.

This rearrangement joins TRBV5-4 to TRBJ1-2, with 7 bases aligning to TRBD1. The CDR3 runs 13 residues. J lost 6 bases, V lost 4 bases, and 6 bases had no gene match. Germline V gives CDR1 SGHNT, CDR2 YYREEE (reference sequence). The CDR3 sequence is CASSPQGPHGYTF. The CDR3 DNA sequence: TGTGCCAGCAGCCCACAGGGGCCCCATGGCTACACCTTC.